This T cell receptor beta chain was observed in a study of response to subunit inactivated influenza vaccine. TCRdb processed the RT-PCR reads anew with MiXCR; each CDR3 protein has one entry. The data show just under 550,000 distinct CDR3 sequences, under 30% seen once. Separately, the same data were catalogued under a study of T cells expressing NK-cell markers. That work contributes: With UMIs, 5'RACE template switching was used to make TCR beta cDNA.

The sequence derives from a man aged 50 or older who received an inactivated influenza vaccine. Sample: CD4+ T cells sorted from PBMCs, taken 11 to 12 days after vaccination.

CDR3 in DNA: TGTGCCAGCACAAGGACAGGGTTAGATACGCAGTATTTT. It is translated as CASTRTGLDTQYF. The chain employs TRBV6-1 and TRBJ2-3; 8 bases line up with TRBD1. J lost 5 bases, V lost 7 bases, and 5 bases had no gene match. This CDR3 has 13 residues. Germline V CDR1 and CDR2: MNHNS, SASEGT.